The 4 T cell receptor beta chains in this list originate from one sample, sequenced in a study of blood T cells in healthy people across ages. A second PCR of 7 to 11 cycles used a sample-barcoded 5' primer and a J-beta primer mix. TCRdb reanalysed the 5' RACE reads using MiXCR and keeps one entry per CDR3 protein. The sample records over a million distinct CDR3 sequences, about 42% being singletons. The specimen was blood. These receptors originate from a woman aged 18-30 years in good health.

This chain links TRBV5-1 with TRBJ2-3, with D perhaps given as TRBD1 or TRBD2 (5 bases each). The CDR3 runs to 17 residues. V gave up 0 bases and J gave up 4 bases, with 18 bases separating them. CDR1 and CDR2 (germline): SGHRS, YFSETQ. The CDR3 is CASSLAGDLKHPDTQYF. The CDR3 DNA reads TGCGCCAGCAGCTTGGCCGGGGACCTGAAGCACCCAGATACGCAGTATTTT.

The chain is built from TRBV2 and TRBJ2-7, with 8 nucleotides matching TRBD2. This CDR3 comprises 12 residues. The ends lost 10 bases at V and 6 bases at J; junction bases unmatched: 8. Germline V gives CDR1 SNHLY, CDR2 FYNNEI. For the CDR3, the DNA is TGTGCCAAACTCATCGGGGGGGGCGAGCAGTACTTC. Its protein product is CAKLIGGGEQYF.

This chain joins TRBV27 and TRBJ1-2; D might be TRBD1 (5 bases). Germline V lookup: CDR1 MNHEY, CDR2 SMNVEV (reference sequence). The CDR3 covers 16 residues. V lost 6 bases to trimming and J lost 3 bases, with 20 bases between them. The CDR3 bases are TGTGCCAGCAGCTTGACTGGGGCATTGGGTCACTATGGCTACACCTTC. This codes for CASSLTGALGHYGYTF.

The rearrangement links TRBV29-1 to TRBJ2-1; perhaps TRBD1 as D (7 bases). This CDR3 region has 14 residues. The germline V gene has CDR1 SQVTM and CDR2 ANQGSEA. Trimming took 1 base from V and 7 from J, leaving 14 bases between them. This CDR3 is CSVEGETGRNEQFF. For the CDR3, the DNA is TGCAGCGTTGAAGGCGAGACAGGGAGGAATGAGCAGTTCTTC.